This TCR beta chain was recovered during a study of shared T cell receptors in the human thymus. Germline V lookup: CDR1 SGHTA, CDR2 FQGTGA. The CDR3 is made up of 13 amino acids. V lost 4 bases and J lost 2, with 7 bases in between. Method: immunoSEQ multiplex PCR; TCRdb's copy keeps in-frame clones and lacks some. The data contain approximately 400,000 clones, approximately 95% of them seen just once; the ten biggest clones take up about 0.02%. This receptor was obtained from a human donor. The chain is built from TRBV7-3 and TRBJ2-3, with D uncertain. Input material: thymocytes. Here the CDR3 DNA reads TGTGCCAGCAGCTACTATCCCACAGATACGCAGTATTTT. Amino acids: CASSYYPTDTQYF.